Below, 27 T cell receptor beta chains from the same sample are listed, as sequenced in a study of blood T cell repertoires in COVID-19. Profiling relied on immunoSEQ multiplex PCR, and the TCRdb table lists in-frame clones only, not all of them. The sample contains 150,000 to 200,000 clones, more than 70% of which appear only once. What was sequenced was PBMCs or T cells enriched from blood (not recorded which). Receptors originate from a man in his forties who had recovered from COVID-19.

The chain is built from TRBV4-2 and TRBJ2-1; 7 bases line up with TRBD1. The CDR3 loop spans 15 amino acids. Germline V gene sequence: CDR1 LGHNA, CDR2 YNFKEQ. With V trimmed by 4 bases and J by 8 bases, 11 bases remained unmatched. CDR3 region: CASSRNRGSIYEQFF. The CDR3 nucleotides are TGTGCCAGCAGCCGAAACAGGGGATCAATCTATGAGCAGTTCTTC.

The chain has TRBV11-2 and TRBJ2-5, with no clear D. The V and J ends lost 5 bases and 5 bases respectively, with 9 bases between them. Germline assignment: CDR1 SGHAT and CDR2 FQNNGV. CDR3 length equals 12 residues. CDR3 in amino acids: CASSDIGETQYF. CDR3 sequence (DNA): TGTGCCAGCAGCGACATCGGCGAGACCCAGTACTTC.

The CDR3 DNA is TGCGCCAGCAAACAGGGCAGCCCCAGACTCTATGGCTACACCTTC. Its protein is CASKQGSPRLYGYTF. The chain joins TRBV10-1 to TRBJ1-2; D is possibly TRBD1 (6 bases). V was cut by 7 bases and J by 4 bases, with 19 bases left in between. The CDR3 extends over 15 amino acids. Germline V CDR1 and CDR2: WNHNN, SYGVQD (reference sequence).

This sequence joins TRBV6-5 and TRBJ2-6; D is possibly TRBD1 (5 bases). Trimming took 6 bases from V and 0 from J, leaving 9 bases between them. Germline V gene lookup returns CDR1 MNHEY and CDR2 SVGAGI. The CDR3 runs 15 residues. The DNA of the CDR3 is TGTGCCAGCAGCCGACAGACCTCTGGGGCCAACGTCCTGACTTTC. Protein: CASSRQTSGANVLTF.

V usage is TRBV28 and J usage is TRBJ1-5; 7 nucleotides align to TRBD1. Losses at the gene ends were 4 bases for V and 2 bases for J; bases not matched to a gene: 5. Germline-derived CDR1 and CDR2 are MDHEN and SYDVKM. The CDR3 is 15 amino acids. As DNA, the CDR3 is TGTGCCAGCAGTTCGGCCGGGACAGGCAATCAGCCCCAGCATTTT. This encodes CASSSAGTGNQPQHF.

This clone was picked up a small number of times. The chain combines TRBV19 with TRBJ1-3, with D possibly being TRBD1 (6 bases). CDR3 length: 16 residues. V gave up 5 bases and J gave up 0 bases, with 14 bases separating them. Germline-derived CDR1 and CDR2 are LNHDA and SQIVND (reference sequence). The chain's CDR3 is CASSSGQLSSGNTIYF. The CDR3 DNA reads as TGTGCCAGTAGTTCAGGACAGCTCTCCTCTGGAAACACCATATATTTT.

V gene TRBV7-9 combines with J gene TRBJ2-7; 8 bases line up with TRBD2. The CDR3 consists of 13 residues. With V trimmed by 3 bases and J by 11 bases, 9 bases remained unmatched. Germline values: CDR1 SEHNR, CDR2 FQNEAQ (reference sequence). This CDR3 is CASSFTTSGGEYF. The CDR3 DNA follows: TGTGCCAGCAGCTTTACCACAAGCGGGGGCGAGTACTTC.

This clone came up once. The gene calls are TRBV14 and TRBJ2-1, with 8 bases that match TRBD2. The germline V gene has CDR1 SGHDN and CDR2 FVKESK. After removal of 5 bases from V and 9 bases from J, the junction contained 3 bases not matched to a gene. There are 12 residues in the CDR3. CDR3 residues: CASSIGRGEQFF. The CDR3 DNA is TGTGCCAGCAGCATCGGGAGGGGTGAGCAGTTCTTC.

The chain couples TRBV30 to TRBJ2-1, with 7 bases identical to TRBD2. Losses at the gene ends were 1 base for V and 5 bases for J; bases not matched to a gene: 2. CDR1 GTSNPN and CDR2 SVGIG come from the germline V gene (reference sequence). The CDR3 totals 13 residues. The CDR3 protein is CAWSGAGDNEQFF. The DNA for the CDR3 is TGTGCCTGGAGTGGGGCGGGGGACAATGAGCAGTTCTTC.

This clone was observed once. The CDR3 loop is CASSPGYQQYF. In DNA form, the CDR3 reads TGCGCCAGCAGCCCAGGGTACCAGCAGTACTTC. This chain uses TRBV5-1 with TRBJ2-7, with D perhaps matching TRBD1 (5 bases). V shed 4 bases and J shed 8 bases, with 10 bases lying between them. The CDR3 length is 11 residues. The germline V gene encodes CDR1 SGHRS and CDR2 YFSETQ.

The chain employs TRBV30 and TRBJ2-3, with 9 bases that match TRBD2. Unmatched junction bases numbered 6, after V lost 1 base and J lost 1 base. The CDR3 is 16 amino acids. Germline assignment: CDR1 GTSNPN and CDR2 SVGIG (reference sequence). The CDR3 DNA is TGTGCCTGGAGTGGGAAGCGGGGGGTGGGCACAGATACGCAGTATTTT. It encodes CAWSGKRGVGTDTQYF.

The chain employs TRBV7-3 and TRBJ2-2; D is perhaps TRBD1 (5 bases). Germline CDR1 SGHTA, CDR2 FQGTGA. Trimming cost V 2 bases and J 6 bases, with 13 bases left between them. The length of the CDR3 is 15 residues. CDR3 coding DNA: TGTGCCAGCAGCTTAGGAACGAAACAGGCCGGGGAGCTGTTTTTT. Protein product: CASSLGTKQAGELFF. The whole variable domain, remainder taken from reference TRBV7-3 and TRBJ2-2, is GAGVSQTPSNKVTEKGKYVELRCDPISGHTALYWYRQSLGQGPEFLIYFQGTGAADDSGLPNDRFFAVRPEGSVSTLKIQRTERGDSAVYLCASSLGTKQAGELFFGEGSRLTVL.

This clone was picked up a small number of times. CDR3 loop: CAREVIAGSSDTQYF. The CDR3 coding sequence is TGTGCCAGAGAGGTGATAGCGGGGTCCTCAGATACGCAGTATTTT. The rearrangement joins TRBV3-1 (or the pseudogene TRBV3-2) to TRBJ2-3; TRBD2 aligns across 8 bases. CDR3 length: 15 amino acids. The ends lost 9 bases at V and 4 bases at J; junction bases unmatched: 12. Germline V gives CDR1 LGHDT, CDR2 YNNKEL (reference sequence).

The DNA of the CDR3 is TGCGCCAGCAGCACCGGGACAGGGACCCACGAGCAGTACTTC. As protein: CASSTGTGTHEQYF. The rearrangement links TRBV5-1 to TRBJ2-7; 9 bases align to TRBD1. This CDR3 has 14 residues. Trimming at V came to 4 bases and at J to 5 bases, leaving 7 bases not matched to a gene. Germline CDR1 and CDR2: SGHRS and YFSETQ.

The table lists this clone with a few counts. The chain is built from TRBV19 and TRBJ1-1, with D maybe TRBD1 (6 bases). Trimming left V 4 bases short and J 5 bases short, with 14 bases between. Germline V gene data show CDR1 as LNHDA and CDR2 as SQIVND (reference sequence). CDR3 length equals 14 residues. Written as DNA, the CDR3 is TGTGCCAGTAGTAAGGGGGGGCTGGAAACTGAAGCTTTCTTT. Protein product: CASSKGGLETEAFF.

This chain links TRBV3-1 (or the pseudogene TRBV3-2) with TRBJ2-3; a weak D match, TRBD1 (6 bases). Looked up from germline, CDR1 is LGHDT and CDR2 is YNNKEL (reference sequence). This CDR3 region has 17 residues. V lost 4 bases and J 2 bases, leaving 19 bases between the germline ends. The CDR3 loop reads CASSPTQGFGDTDTQYF. CDR3 nucleotide sequence: TGTGCCAGCAGCCCAACCCAGGGGTTTGGGGACACAGATACGCAGTATTTT.

The chain recombines TRBV24-1 with TRBJ2-2; possibly TRBD2 for D (6 bases). V was trimmed by 1 base and J by 0 bases, leaving 14 bases between them. Germline CDR1 and CDR2: KGHDR and SFDVKD. The CDR3 loop spans 18 amino acids. The CDR3 DNA is TGTGCCACCAGTGATTTTGGAGGGCCCACCGCGAACACCGGGGAGCTGTTTTTT. This encodes CATSDFGGPTANTGELFF.

The V call is TRBV21-1, the J call TRBJ1-2; no DNA check was done on the table's D call, TRBD1. TRBV21-1 is noted as a pseudogene. The CDR3 runs to 15 residues. The CDR3 is CASSKAYRVRFGYTF. CDR3 nucleotide sequence: TGTGCCAGCAGCAAAGCCTACAGGGTTCGGTTTGGCTACACCTTC.

This clone was picked up one time. J is TRBJ2-2 and V is TRBV7-9; D remains unclear. Germline CDR1 SEHNR, CDR2 FQNEAQ (reference sequence). With 0 bases removed from V and 5 bases from J, the gap between germline ends came to 7 bases. The CDR3 extends over 14 amino acids. Here the CDR3 reads CASSLAPATGELFF. The CDR3 coding sequence is TGTGCCAGCAGCTTAGCTCCAGCGACCGGGGAGCTGTTTTTT.

This sequence joins TRBV9 and TRBJ1-4, with D unclear. This CDR3 is 15 amino acids long. Germline V gene lookup returns CDR1 SGDLS and CDR2 YYNGEE. Between the trimmed V and J ends, which lost 0 bases and 4 bases, there was a span of 10 bases. The CDR3 sequence is CASSVGSQRNEKLFF. The DNA for the CDR3 is TGTGCCAGCAGCGTAGGATCCCAGCGTAATGAAAAACTGTTTTTT. The full variable domain, in which reference TRBV9 and TRBJ1-4 provide the parts outside the CDR3, is DSGVTQTPKHLITATGQRVTLRCSPRSGDLSVYWYQQSLDQGLQFLIQYYNGEERAKGNILERFSAQQFPDLHSELNLSSLELGDSALYFCASSVGSQRNEKLFFGSGTQLSVL.

The J gene is TRBJ1-2, the V gene TRBV29-1, with 7 nucleotides matching TRBD1. The CDR3 is 13 amino acids. The ends lost 5 bases at V and 8 bases at J; junction bases unmatched: 11. CDR1 and CDR2 from the germline V gene are SQVTM and ANQGSEA. The DNA for the CDR3 is TGCAGCGTTCCCGACAGGGACGATAGAGGCTACACCTTC. Translated: CSVPDRDDRGYTF.

The chain couples TRBV7-3 to TRBJ2-1; no clear D gene. CDR3 length: 12 amino acids. V was cut by 9 bases and J by 0 bases, with 6 bases left in between. Germline CDR1 is SGHTA and CDR2 is FQGTGA. CDR3 sequence reads: CARSSSYNEQFF. CDR3 DNA sequence: TGTGCCAGGTCGAGCTCCTACAATGAGCAGTTCTTC.

About this clone itself: This may come from a read error, since a much larger clone is one base off. Written as DNA, the CDR3 is TGTGCCAGCAGCCAAGGATCTCGCGGGGGGGAAAAGAACACCGGGGAGCTGTTTTTT. It codes for CASSQGSRGGEKNTGELFF. V usage is TRBV14 and J usage is TRBJ2-2; 9 bases map to TRBD2. Germline CDR1 is SGHDN and CDR2 is FVKESK. This CDR3 has 19 amino acids. V shed 1 base, J shed 1 base, and the junction held 10 bases outside the gene matches.

This chain connects TRBV12-3 or TRBV12-4 to TRBJ2-7; no firm D call. This CDR3 has 12 residues. V was trimmed by 5 bases and J by 6 bases, leaving 11 bases between them. The DNA for the CDR3 is TGTGCCAGCAGTGTCGATCTGGCCGAGCAGTACTTC. Translated, it gives CASSVDLAEQYF.

CDR3 loop: CASSQTTGGGHGYTF. CDR3 DNA sequence: TGTGCCAGCAGCCAGACCACAGGGGGTGGGCATGGCTACACCTTC. The chain couples TRBV3-1 (or the pseudogene TRBV3-2) to TRBJ1-2; 8 bases fit TRBD1. This CDR3 has 15 amino acids. Germline V gene data show CDR1 as LGHDT and CDR2 as YNNKEL (reference sequence). The J segment lost 6 bases and the V segment lost 3 bases, leaving 9 bases of the junction unmatched.

This clone was seen a handful of times. The same CDR3 is also encoded by other DNA sequences in this sample. The chain couples TRBV5-1 to TRBJ2-1; possibly TRBD1 for D (6 bases). Germline V gives CDR1 SGHRS, CDR2 YFSETQ. V was clipped by 0 bases and J by 0 bases, with 7 bases between them. The CDR3 is 15 amino acids. The CDR3 protein is CASSLGGLSYNEQFF. CDR3 nucleotides: TGCGCCAGCAGCTTGGGGGGGCTCTCCTACAATGAGCAGTTCTTC.

The rearrangement links TRBV5-6 to TRBJ2-7; a possible D gene is TRBD1 (5 bases). Deletions cut 6 bases from V and 1 base from J, with 20 bases between. This CDR3 is 16 amino acids long. CDR1 is SGHDT, CDR2 YYEEEE, per germline. The CDR3 is CASTFVDRQGSYEQYF. CDR3 sequence (DNA): TGTGCCAGCACTTTTGTAGATAGGCAGGGATCCTACGAGCAGTACTTC.